The subject of this entry is one TCR beta chain. The CDR3 length is 13 residues. Per germline, CDR1 SGDLS and CDR2 YYNGEE. The data were taken from a study of monozygotic twins with inflammatory bowel disease. The team made cDNA by running eight separate reactions for each sample. Following a re-call of the 5' RACE reads, TCRdb has one entry per CDR3 protein and lacks DNA. This specimen shows 93,000 or so distinct CDR3 sequences; the ten leading clones hold roughly 1.8%. This sequence was found in a human donor with ulcerative colitis or Crohn's disease, or a healthy co-twin of an affected twin (not recorded which). J is TRBJ2-7 and V is TRBV9. The specimen sequenced was blood. CDR3 residues: CASSVGQTYEQYF.